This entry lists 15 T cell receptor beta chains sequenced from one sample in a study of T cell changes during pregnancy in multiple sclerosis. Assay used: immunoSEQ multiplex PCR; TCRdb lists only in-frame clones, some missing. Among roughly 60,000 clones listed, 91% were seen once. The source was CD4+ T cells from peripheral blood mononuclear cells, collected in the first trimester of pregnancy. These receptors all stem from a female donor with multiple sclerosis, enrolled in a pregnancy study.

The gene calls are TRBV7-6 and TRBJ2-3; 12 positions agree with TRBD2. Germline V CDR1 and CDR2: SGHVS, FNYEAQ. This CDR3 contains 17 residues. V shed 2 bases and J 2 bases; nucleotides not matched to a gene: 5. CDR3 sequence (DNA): TGTGCCAGCAGCTTAATTAGACTAGCGGGGGACACAGATACGCAGTATTTT. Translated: CASSLIRLAGDTDTQYF.

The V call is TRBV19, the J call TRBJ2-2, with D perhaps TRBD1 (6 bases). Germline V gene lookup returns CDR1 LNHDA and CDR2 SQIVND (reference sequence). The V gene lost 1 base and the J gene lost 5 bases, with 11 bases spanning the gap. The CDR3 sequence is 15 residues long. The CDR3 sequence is CASSIGQGRTGELFF. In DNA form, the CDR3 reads TGTGCCAGTAGTATAGGGCAGGGGAGAACCGGGGAGCTGTTTTTT.

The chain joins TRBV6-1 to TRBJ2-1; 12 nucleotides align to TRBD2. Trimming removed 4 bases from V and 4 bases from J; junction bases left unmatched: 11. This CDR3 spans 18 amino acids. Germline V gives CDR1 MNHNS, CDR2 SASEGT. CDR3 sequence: CASSGGLAGGPLYNEQFF. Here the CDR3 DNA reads TGTGCCAGCAGTGGGGGTCTAGCGGGGGGGCCACTATACAATGAGCAGTTCTTC.

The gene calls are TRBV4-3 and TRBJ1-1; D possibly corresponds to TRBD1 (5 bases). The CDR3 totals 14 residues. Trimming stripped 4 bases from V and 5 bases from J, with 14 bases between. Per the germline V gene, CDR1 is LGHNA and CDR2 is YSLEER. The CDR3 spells CASSRETGETEAFF. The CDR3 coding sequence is TGCGCCAGCAGCCGAGAGACGGGGGAGACTGAAGCTTTCTTT.

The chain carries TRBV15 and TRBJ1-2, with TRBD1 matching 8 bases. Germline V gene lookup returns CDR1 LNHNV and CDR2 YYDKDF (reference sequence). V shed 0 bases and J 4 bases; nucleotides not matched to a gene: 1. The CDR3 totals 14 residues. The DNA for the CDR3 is TGTGCCACCAGCAGAGAGGGGACAGGCTATGGCTACACCTTC. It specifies CATSREGTGYGYTF.

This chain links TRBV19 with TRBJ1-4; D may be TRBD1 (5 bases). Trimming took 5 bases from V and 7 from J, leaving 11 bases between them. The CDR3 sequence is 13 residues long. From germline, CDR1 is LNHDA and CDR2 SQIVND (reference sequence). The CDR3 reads CASSGQGTEKLFF. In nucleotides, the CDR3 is TGTGCCAGTAGTGGGCAGGGAACTGAAAAACTGTTTTTT.

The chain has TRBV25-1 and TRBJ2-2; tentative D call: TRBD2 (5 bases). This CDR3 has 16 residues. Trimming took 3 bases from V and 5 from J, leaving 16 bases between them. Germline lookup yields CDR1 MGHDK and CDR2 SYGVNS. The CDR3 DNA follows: TGTGCCAGCAGTGAGGTTCGCCTAGCCGGTACCGGGGAGCTGTTTTTT. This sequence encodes CASSEVRLAGTGELFF.

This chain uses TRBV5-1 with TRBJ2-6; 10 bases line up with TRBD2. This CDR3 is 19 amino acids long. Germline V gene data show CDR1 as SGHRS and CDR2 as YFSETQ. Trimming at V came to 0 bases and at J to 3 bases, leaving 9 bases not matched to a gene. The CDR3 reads CASSLARGLALSGANVLTF. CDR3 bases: TGCGCCAGCAGCTTGGCCCGGGGACTAGCGTTGAGTGGGGCCAACGTCCTGACTTTC.

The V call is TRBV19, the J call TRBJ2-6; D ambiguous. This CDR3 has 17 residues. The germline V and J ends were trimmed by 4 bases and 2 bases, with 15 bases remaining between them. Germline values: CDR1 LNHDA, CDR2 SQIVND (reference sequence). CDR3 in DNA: TGTGCCAGTAGTAACCCGGCCGTAGAGGCTGGGGCCAACGTCCTGACTTTC. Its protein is CASSNPAVEAGANVLTF.

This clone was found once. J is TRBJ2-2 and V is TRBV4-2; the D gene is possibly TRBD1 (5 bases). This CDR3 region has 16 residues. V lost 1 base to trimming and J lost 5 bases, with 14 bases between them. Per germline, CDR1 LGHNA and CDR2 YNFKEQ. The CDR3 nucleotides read TGTGCCAGCAGCCAAGTTGACTTACAGGTTACCGGGGAGCTGTTTTTT. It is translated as CASSQVDLQVTGELFF.

The CDR3 sequence is CASRKGGPWVLGTEAFF. CDR3 sequence (DNA): TGTGCCAGCAGAAAAGGGGGCCCTTGGGTATTGGGCACTGAAGCTTTCTTT. This chain links TRBV5-4 with TRBJ1-1; 7 positions match TRBD1. J lost 4 bases, V lost 5 bases, and 17 bases had no gene match. The CDR3 spans 17 residues. The V gene's germline CDR1 is SGHNT and CDR2 YYREEE (reference sequence).

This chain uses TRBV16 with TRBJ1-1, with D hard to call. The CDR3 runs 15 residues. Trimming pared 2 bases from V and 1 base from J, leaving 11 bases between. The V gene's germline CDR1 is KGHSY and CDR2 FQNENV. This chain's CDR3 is CASSQSLRWNTEAFF. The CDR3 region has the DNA TGTGCCAGCAGCCAAAGTCTCAGATGGAACACTGAAGCTTTCTTT.

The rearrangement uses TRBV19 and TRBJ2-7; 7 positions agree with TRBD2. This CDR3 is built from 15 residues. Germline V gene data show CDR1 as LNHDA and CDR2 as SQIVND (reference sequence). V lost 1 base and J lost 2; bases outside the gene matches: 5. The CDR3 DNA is TGTGCCAGTAGTATAGCACTAGCGCCCACCTACGAGCAGTACTTC. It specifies CASSIALAPTYEQYF.

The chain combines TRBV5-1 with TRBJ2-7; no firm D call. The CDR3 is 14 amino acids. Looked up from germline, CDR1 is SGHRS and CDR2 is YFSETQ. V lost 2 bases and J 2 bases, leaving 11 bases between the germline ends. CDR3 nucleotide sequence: TGCGCCAGCAGCTTTACGGCAGGTACCTACGAGCAGTACTTC. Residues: CASSFTAGTYEQYF.

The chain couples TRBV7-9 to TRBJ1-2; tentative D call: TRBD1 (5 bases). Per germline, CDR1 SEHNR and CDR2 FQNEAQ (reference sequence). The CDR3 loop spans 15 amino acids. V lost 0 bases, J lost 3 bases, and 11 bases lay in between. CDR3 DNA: TGTGCCAGCAGCTTAGCCGGCGGACATCACTATGGCTACACCTTC. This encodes CASSLAGGHHYGYTF.